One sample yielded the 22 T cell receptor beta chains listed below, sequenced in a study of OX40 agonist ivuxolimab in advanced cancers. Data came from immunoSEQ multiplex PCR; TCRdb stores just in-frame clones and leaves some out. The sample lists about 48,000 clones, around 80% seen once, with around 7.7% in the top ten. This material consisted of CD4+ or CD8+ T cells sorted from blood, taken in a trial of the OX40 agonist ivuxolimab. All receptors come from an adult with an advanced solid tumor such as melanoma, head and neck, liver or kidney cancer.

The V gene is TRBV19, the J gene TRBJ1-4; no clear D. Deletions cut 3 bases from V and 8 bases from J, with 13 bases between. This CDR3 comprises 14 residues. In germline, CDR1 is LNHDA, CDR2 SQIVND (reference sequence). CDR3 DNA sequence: TGTGCCAGTAGTATTAGTTGGGTACCGGAAAAACTGTTTTTT. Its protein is CASSISWVPEKLFF.

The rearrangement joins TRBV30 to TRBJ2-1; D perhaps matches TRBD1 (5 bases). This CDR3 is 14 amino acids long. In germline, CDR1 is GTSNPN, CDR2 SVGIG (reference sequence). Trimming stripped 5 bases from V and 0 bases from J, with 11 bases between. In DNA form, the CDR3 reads TGTGCCTGGGATAGGGGTCGCTCCTACAATGAGCAGTTCTTC. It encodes CAWDRGRSYNEQFF.

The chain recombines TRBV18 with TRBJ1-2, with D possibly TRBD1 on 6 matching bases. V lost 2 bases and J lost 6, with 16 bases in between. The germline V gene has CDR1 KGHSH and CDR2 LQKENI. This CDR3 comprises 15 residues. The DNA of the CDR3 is TGTGCCAGCTCACCAAATCAGATACAGGGAGATGGCTACACCTTC. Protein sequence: CASSPNQIQGDGYTF.

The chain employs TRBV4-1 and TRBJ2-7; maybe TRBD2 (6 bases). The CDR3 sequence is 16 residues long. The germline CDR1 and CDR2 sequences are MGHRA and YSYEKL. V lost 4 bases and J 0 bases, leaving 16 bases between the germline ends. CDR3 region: CASSPSAPRSSYEQYF. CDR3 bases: TGCGCCAGCAGCCCTAGCGCCCCCAGGAGCTCCTACGAGCAGTACTTC.

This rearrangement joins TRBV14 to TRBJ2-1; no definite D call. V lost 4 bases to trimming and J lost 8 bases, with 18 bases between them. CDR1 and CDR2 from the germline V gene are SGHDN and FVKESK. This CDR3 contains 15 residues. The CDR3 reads CASSPTLLLGDEQFF. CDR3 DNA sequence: TGTGCCAGCAGCCCCACGTTGTTGCTAGGCGATGAGCAGTTCTTC. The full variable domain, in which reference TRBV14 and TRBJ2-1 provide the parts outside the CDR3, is EAGVTQFPSHSVIEKGQTVTLRCDPISGHDNLYWYRRVMGKEIKFLLHFVKESKQDESGMPNNRFLAERTGGTYSTLKVQPAELEDSGVYFCASSPTLLLGDEQFFGPGTRLTVL.

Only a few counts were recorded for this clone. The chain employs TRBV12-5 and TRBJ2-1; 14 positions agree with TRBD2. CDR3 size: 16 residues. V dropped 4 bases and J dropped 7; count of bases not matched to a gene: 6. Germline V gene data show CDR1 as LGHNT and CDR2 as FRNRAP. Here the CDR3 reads CASGSPTSGRANEQFF. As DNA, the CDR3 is TGTGCTAGTGGTTCTCCGACTAGCGGGAGGGCTAATGAGCAGTTCTTC.

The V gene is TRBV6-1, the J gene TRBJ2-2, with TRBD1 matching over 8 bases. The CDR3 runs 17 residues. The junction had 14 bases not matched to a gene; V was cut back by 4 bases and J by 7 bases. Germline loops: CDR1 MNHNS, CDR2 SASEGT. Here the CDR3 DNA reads TGTGCCAGCAGTGCTAATCCCAGGGGGCAGGAAGTCGGGGAGCTGTTTTTT. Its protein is CASSANPRGQEVGELFF.

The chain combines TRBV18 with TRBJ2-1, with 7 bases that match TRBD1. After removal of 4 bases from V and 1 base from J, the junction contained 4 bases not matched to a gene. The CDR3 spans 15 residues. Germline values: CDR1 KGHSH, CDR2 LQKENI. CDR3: CASSLDRASYNEQFF. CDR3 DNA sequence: TGTGCCAGCTCACTCGACAGGGCGTCCTACAATGAGCAGTTCTTC.

The CDR3 region has the DNA TGTGCCATCCATACAGAGCTTTCCTACGAGCAGTACTTC. This sequence encodes CAIHTELSYEQYF. This chain links TRBV10-3 with TRBJ2-7; no reliable D call. The CDR3 spans 13 residues. V was trimmed by 8 bases and J by 1 base, leaving 12 bases between them. CDR1 ENHRY and CDR2 SYGVKD come from the germline V gene.

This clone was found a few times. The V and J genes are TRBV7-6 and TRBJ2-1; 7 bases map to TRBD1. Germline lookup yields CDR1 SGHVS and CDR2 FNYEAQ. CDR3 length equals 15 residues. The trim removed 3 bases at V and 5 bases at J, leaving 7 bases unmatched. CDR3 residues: CASSLFGTEDNEQFF. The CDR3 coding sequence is TGTGCCAGCAGCTTGTTCGGGACAGAAGACAATGAGCAGTTCTTC.

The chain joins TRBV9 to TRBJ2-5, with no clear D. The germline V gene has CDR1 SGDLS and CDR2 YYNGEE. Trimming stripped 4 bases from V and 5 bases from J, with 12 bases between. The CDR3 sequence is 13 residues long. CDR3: CASSLSLVETQYF. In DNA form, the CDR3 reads TGTGCCAGCAGCCTAAGCTTAGTGGAGACCCAGTACTTC.

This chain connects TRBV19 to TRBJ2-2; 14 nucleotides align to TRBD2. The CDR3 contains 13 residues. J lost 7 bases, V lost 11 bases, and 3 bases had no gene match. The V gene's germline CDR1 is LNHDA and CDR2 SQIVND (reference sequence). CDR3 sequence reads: CAGTSGRGGELFF. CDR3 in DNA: TGTGCCGGGACTAGCGGGAGAGGCGGGGAGCTGTTTTTT.

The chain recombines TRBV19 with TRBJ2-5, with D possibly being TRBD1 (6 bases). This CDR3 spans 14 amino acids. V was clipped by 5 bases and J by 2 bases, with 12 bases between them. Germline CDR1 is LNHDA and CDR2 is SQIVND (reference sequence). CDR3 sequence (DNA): TGTGCCAGTAGTCCGGACAGTGTACAAGAGACCCAGTACTTC. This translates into CASSPDSVQETQYF.

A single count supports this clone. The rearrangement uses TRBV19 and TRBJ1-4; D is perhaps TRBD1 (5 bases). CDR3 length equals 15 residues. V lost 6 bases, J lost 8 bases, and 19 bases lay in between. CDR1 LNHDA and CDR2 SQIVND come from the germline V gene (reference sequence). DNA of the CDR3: TGTGCCAGTAGCTACCAGGGACGGGGAACAGAAAAACTGTTTTTT. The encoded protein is CASSYQGRGTEKLFF.

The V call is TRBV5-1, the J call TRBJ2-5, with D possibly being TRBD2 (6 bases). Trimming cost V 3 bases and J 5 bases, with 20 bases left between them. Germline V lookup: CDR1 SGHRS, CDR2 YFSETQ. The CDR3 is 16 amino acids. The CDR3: CASSYMTMAGRETQYF. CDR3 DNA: TGCGCCAGCAGCTACATGACAATGGCGGGGAGGGAGACCCAGTACTTC.

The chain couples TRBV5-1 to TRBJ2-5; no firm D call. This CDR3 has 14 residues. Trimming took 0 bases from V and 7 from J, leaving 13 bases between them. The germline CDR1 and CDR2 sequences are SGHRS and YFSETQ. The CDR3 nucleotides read TGCGCCAGCAGCTTGGCAGTGGAGTGGGGGACCCAGTACTTC. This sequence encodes CASSLAVEWGTQYF.

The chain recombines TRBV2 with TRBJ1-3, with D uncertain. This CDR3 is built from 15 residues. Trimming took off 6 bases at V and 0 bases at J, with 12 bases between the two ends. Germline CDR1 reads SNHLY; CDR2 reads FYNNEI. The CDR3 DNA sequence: TGTGCCAGCAGGTCGATCGGGAGCTCTGGAAACACCATATATTTT. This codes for CASRSIGSSGNTIYF. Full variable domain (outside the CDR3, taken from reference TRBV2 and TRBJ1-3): EPEVTQTPSHQVTQMGQEVILRCVPISNHLYFYWYRQILGQKVEFLVSFYNNEISEKSEIFDDQFSVERPDGSNFTLKIRSTKLEDSAMYFCASRSIGSSGNTIYFGEGSWLTVV.

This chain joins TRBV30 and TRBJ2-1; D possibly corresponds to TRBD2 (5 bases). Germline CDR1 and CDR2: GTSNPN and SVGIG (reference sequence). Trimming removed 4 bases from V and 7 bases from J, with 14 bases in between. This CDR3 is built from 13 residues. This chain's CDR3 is CAWTAGTGNEQFF. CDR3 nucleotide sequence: TGTGCCTGGACCGCGGGTACGGGTAATGAGCAGTTCTTC. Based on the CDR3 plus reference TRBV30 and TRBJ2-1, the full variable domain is SQTIHQWPATLVQPVGSPLSLECTVEGTSNPNLYWYRQAAGRGLQLLFYSVGIGQISSEVPQNLSASRPQDRQFILSSKKLLLSDSGFYLCAWTAGTGNEQFFGPGTRLTVL.

The CDR3 nucleotides read TGTGCCAGCGCGAGCACAGGCCGGGGGAACACCATATATTTT. This encodes CASASTGRGNTIYF. The V gene is TRBV25-1, the J gene TRBJ1-3, with D tentatively TRBD1 (5 bases). V lost 8 bases and J 7 bases, leaving 18 bases between the germline ends. Germline V CDR1 and CDR2: MGHDK, SYGVNS. CDR3 length: 14 amino acids.

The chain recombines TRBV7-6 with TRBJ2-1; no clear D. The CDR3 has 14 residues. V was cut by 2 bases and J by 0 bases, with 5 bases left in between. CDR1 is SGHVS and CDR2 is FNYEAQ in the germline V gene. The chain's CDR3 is CASSLTSSYNEQFF. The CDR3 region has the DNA TGTGCCAGCAGCTTAACGAGCTCCTACAATGAGCAGTTCTTC. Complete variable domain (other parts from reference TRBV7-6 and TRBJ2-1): GAGVSQSPRYKVTKRGQDVALRCDPISGHVSLYWYRQALGQGPEFLTYFNYEAQQDKSGLPNDRFSAERPEGSISTLTIQRTEQRDSAMYRCASSLTSSYNEQFFGPGTRLTVL.

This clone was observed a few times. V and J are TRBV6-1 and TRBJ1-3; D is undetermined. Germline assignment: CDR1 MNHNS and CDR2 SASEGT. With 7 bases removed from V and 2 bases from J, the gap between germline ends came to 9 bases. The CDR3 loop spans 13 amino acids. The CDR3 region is CASTYGPGNTIYF. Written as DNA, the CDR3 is TGTGCCAGCACCTACGGGCCTGGAAACACCATATATTTT.

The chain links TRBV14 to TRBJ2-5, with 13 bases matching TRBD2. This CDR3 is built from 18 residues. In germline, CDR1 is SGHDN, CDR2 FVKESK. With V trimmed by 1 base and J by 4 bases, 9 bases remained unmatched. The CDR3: CASSQGTSGRPTPETQYF. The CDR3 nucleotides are TGTGCCAGCAGCCAAGGGACTAGCGGGAGACCGACCCCAGAGACCCAGTACTTC.